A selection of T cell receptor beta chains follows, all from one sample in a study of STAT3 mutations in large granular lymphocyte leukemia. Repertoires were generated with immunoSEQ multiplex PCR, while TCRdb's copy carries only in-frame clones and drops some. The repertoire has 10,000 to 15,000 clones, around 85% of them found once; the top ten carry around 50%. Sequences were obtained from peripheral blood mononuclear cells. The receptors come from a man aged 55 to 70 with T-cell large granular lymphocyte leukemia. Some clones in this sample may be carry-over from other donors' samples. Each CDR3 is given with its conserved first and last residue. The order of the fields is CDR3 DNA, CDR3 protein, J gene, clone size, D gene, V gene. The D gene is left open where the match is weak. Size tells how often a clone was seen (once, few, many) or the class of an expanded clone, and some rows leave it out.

cdr3_nt: TGTGCCAGCAGCCGCCAAGTCGGGGAAGAGACCCAGTACTTC
cdr3_aa: CASSRQVGEETQYF
j_call: TRBJ2-5
clone_size: -
d_call: -
v_call: TRBV5-4

cdr3_nt: TGTGCCAGTCGGACGGGGTGGCGTAGCAATCAGCCCCAGCATTTT
cdr3_aa: CASRTGWRSNQPQHF
j_call: TRBJ1-5
clone_size: -
d_call: -
v_call: TRBV6-1

cdr3_nt: TGTGCCAGCAGCTCGGGGACTCTGGGACAGAACGAGCAGTACTTC
cdr3_aa: CASSSGTLGQNEQYF
j_call: TRBJ2-7
clone_size: -
d_call: -
v_call: TRBV5-5

cdr3_nt: TGTGCCAGCTCCCACTTGACAGTGTCCTACAATGAGCAGTTCTTC
cdr3_aa: CASSHLTVSYNEQFF
j_call: TRBJ2-1
clone_size: once
d_call: -
v_call: TRBV18

cdr3_nt: TGTGCCAGCAGCTTAGCGGGCTCAGACAATGAGCAGTTCTTC
cdr3_aa: CASSLAGSDNEQFF
j_call: TRBJ2-1
clone_size: -
d_call: -
v_call: TRBV7-9

cdr3_nt: TGTGCCAGCAGTCCGGAACAAGGCACCGGGGAGCTGTTTTTT
cdr3_aa: CASSPEQGTGELFF
j_call: TRBJ2-2
clone_size: -
d_call: -
v_call: TRBV2

cdr3_nt: TGTGCCGGTACCTACGAGCAGTACTTC
cdr3_aa: CAGTYEQYF
j_call: TRBJ2-7
clone_size: -
d_call: -
v_call: TRBV5-6

cdr3_nt: TGTGCCAGCAGCTTAGGATCAGGGATGAATCAGCCCCAGCATTTT
cdr3_aa: CASSLGSGMNQPQHF
j_call: TRBJ1-5
clone_size: -
d_call: -
v_call: TRBV7-2

cdr3_nt: TGTGCCAGCAGCCCCCAGGGACTAGCGCCTCAAGAGACCCAGTACTTC
cdr3_aa: CASSPQGLAPQETQYF
j_call: TRBJ2-5
clone_size: -
d_call: TRBD2
v_call: TRBV11-2

cdr3_nt: TGTGCCAGCAGCGTAGGTCGCGATCCCCGGGGGGGGCAGTATTTT
cdr3_aa: CASSVGRDPRGGQYF
j_call: TRBJ2-3
clone_size: -
d_call: TRBD2
v_call: TRBV9

cdr3_nt: TGTGCCAGCAGCGTCGGGGGAGGGGGAGAGACCCAGTACTTC
cdr3_aa: CASSVGGGGETQYF
j_call: TRBJ2-5
clone_size: -
d_call: -
v_call: TRBV9

cdr3_nt: TGCGCCAGCAGACCACTGGACAGGGATGACAATGAGCAGTTCTTC
cdr3_aa: CASRPLDRDDNEQFF
j_call: TRBJ2-1
clone_size: -
d_call: TRBD1
v_call: TRBV5-1

cdr3_nt: TGTGCCAGCATTTCTAGCGGGGCCTCCTACGAGCAGTACTTC
cdr3_aa: CASISSGASYEQYF
j_call: TRBJ2-7
clone_size: -
d_call: TRBD2
v_call: TRBV2

cdr3_nt: TGTGCCAGCAGCGGCCGGACGAAGCAGTTCTTC
cdr3_aa: CASSGRTKQFF
j_call: TRBJ2-1
clone_size: -
d_call: -
v_call: TRBV7-2

cdr3_nt: TGCGCCAGCAGCTCTCTCGGGGGAAACACCATATATTTT
cdr3_aa: CASSSLGGNTIYF
j_call: TRBJ1-3
clone_size: -
d_call: -
v_call: TRBV5-1

cdr3_nt: TGTGCCAGCAGCTTAAAACCGGGCTTAGCGGGGGTTACCTACGAGCAGTACTTC
cdr3_aa: CASSLKPGLAGVTYEQYF
j_call: TRBJ2-7
clone_size: -
d_call: TRBD2
v_call: TRBV13

cdr3_nt: TGTGCCAGCAGTTTCGCTTTGGGGGGGCCGGGCTACGAGCAGTACTTC
cdr3_aa: CASSFALGGPGYEQYF
j_call: TRBJ2-7
clone_size: -
d_call: -
v_call: TRBV27

cdr3_nt: TGTGCCAGCAGCCGCCTAGCTCCGTACGAGCAGTACTTC
cdr3_aa: CASSRLAPYEQYF
j_call: TRBJ2-7
clone_size: -
d_call: -
v_call: TRBV7-9

cdr3_nt: TGTGCCAGCAGCAACAGCGGGGGTAACTACGAGCAGTACTTC
cdr3_aa: CASSNSGGNYEQYF
j_call: TRBJ2-7
clone_size: -
d_call: TRBD2
v_call: TRBV6-5

cdr3_nt: TGTGCCAGCAGTGATGGCGGCAGTGTGACTACAGATACGCAGTATTTT
cdr3_aa: CASSDGGSVTTDTQYF
j_call: TRBJ2-3
clone_size: -
d_call: -
v_call: TRBV6-1

cdr3_nt: TGTGCCAGTAGGAGGACAGGGGAAACTAGAACCGGGGAGCTGTTTTTT
cdr3_aa: CASRRTGETRTGELFF
j_call: TRBJ2-2
clone_size: -
d_call: TRBD1
v_call: TRBV19

cdr3_nt: TGCGCCAGCAGTGATCTAGCGGGAGTCGGCGAGCAGTACTTC
cdr3_aa: CASSDLAGVGEQYF
j_call: TRBJ2-7
clone_size: -
d_call: TRBD2
v_call: TRBV10-2

cdr3_nt: TGTGCCAGCAGCGGGGGGGTGCTGTACGAGCAGTACTTC
cdr3_aa: CASSGGVLYEQYF
j_call: TRBJ2-7
clone_size: -
d_call: TRBD2
v_call: TRBV7-2

cdr3_nt: TGTGCCAGCAGCGGACCAGGGGGGGGCTACACCTTC
cdr3_aa: CASSGPGGGYTF
j_call: TRBJ1-2
clone_size: few
d_call: TRBD1
v_call: TRBV5-6

cdr3_nt: TGTGCCAGCAGCGAGCTCGGACAGGGCGGCACCGGGGAGCTGTTTTTT
cdr3_aa: CASSELGQGGTGELFF
j_call: TRBJ2-2
clone_size: -
d_call: TRBD1
v_call: TRBV7-9

cdr3_nt: TGTGCCAGCAGTGGGTACAGCAATCAGCCCCAGCATTTT
cdr3_aa: CASSGYSNQPQHF
j_call: TRBJ1-5
clone_size: -
d_call: -
v_call: TRBV28

cdr3_nt: TGTGCCAGCAGCTTGGAACGGCAGGCCTATGGCTACACCTTC
cdr3_aa: CASSLERQAYGYTF
j_call: TRBJ1-2
clone_size: -
d_call: -
v_call: TRBV5-4

cdr3_nt: TGTGCCATCAGTGAGCCGGTGGGCCGTTCGGGACCAGATACGCAGTATTTT
cdr3_aa: CAISEPVGRSGPDTQYF
j_call: TRBJ2-3
clone_size: -
d_call: -
v_call: TRBV10-3

cdr3_nt: TGTGCCAGCAGGCCGCTGACCTTGGGGGAAAAACTGTTTTTT
cdr3_aa: CASRPLTLGEKLFF
j_call: TRBJ1-4
clone_size: -
d_call: -
v_call: TRBV6-5

cdr3_nt: TGTGCCAGCTCTACTCCCCGGACTAGCGGGAGTAGTCCCAATGAGCAGTTCTTC
cdr3_aa: CASSTPRTSGSSPNEQFF
j_call: TRBJ2-1
clone_size: -
d_call: TRBD2
v_call: TRBV27

cdr3_nt: TGTGCCATCACGGCGGACAGAGACTATGGCTACACCTTC
cdr3_aa: CAITADRDYGYTF
j_call: TRBJ1-2
clone_size: -
d_call: -
v_call: TRBV10-3

cdr3_nt: TGCGCCAGCAGCCAAGAGCTAGCGGGATCGAACACCGGGGAGCTGTTTTTT
cdr3_aa: CASSQELAGSNTGELFF
j_call: TRBJ2-2
clone_size: -
d_call: TRBD2
v_call: TRBV4-1

cdr3_nt: TGTGCCAGCAGCCTTAGGATGGGGGGCAGCACAGATACGCAGTATTTT
cdr3_aa: CASSLRMGGSTDTQYF
j_call: TRBJ2-3
clone_size: -
d_call: -
v_call: TRBV7-2

cdr3_nt: TGTGCCAGCAGCTTTGGGGGGGGACCCAATCAGCCCCAGCATTTT
cdr3_aa: CASSFGGGPNQPQHF
j_call: TRBJ1-5
clone_size: few
d_call: -
v_call: TRBV11-2

cdr3_nt: TGTGCCTGGAGCCCCCCCAGGGCTGGGAATTCACCCCTCCACTTT
cdr3_aa: CAWSPPRAGNSPLHF
j_call: TRBJ1-6
clone_size: -
d_call: -
v_call: TRBV30

cdr3_nt: TGTGCCATCAGGGAGGGTATGAACACTGAAGCTTTCTTT
cdr3_aa: CAIREGMNTEAFF
j_call: TRBJ1-1
clone_size: -
d_call: -
v_call: TRBV10-3

cdr3_nt: TGTGCCAGCAGCTTAGATAGGGACATGACCTACGAGCAGTACTTC
cdr3_aa: CASSLDRDMTYEQYF
j_call: TRBJ2-7
clone_size: -
d_call: -
v_call: TRBV11-2

cdr3_nt: TGTGCCAGCAGAGGGACAGGTAGTGAGCAGTTCTTC
cdr3_aa: CASRGTGSEQFF
j_call: TRBJ2-1
clone_size: once
d_call: TRBD1
v_call: TRBV2

cdr3_nt: TGTGCCAGCAGCCCGAGCCCCTCACGGAATCAGCCCCAGCATTTT
cdr3_aa: CASSPSPSRNQPQHF
j_call: TRBJ1-5
clone_size: -
d_call: -
v_call: TRBV7-2

cdr3_nt: TGTGCCAGCAGCGCGGGACTAGCGGCAAGCTCCTACAATGAGCAGTTCTTC
cdr3_aa: CASSAGLAASSYNEQFF
j_call: TRBJ2-1
clone_size: -
d_call: TRBD2
v_call: TRBV11-2

cdr3_nt: TGCGCCAGCAGCCCCTATCCCCTTAGGACCGCCGCCTACGAGCAGTACTTC
cdr3_aa: CASSPYPLRTAAYEQYF
j_call: TRBJ2-7
clone_size: -
d_call: -
v_call: TRBV4-3

cdr3_nt: TGTGCCAGCAACCCGACAGCAACCTACGAGCAGTACTTC
cdr3_aa: CASNPTATYEQYF
j_call: TRBJ2-7
clone_size: -
d_call: -
v_call: TRBV28

cdr3_nt: TGTGCCAGCAGCGCAAGACAGGGGGGCTCGTCAGAGACCCAGTACTTC
cdr3_aa: CASSARQGGSSETQYF
j_call: TRBJ2-5
clone_size: -
d_call: TRBD1
v_call: TRBV7-3

cdr3_nt: TGTGCCAGCAGTGAAGCGCTAACCGGGACAGCTAATGAAAAACTGTTTTTT
cdr3_aa: CASSEALTGTANEKLFF
j_call: TRBJ1-4
clone_size: -
d_call: TRBD1
v_call: TRBV6-1

cdr3_nt: TGTGCCAGCAGCTTAACGGTGACTAGCGGGAGTTCAGATACGCAGTATTTT
cdr3_aa: CASSLTVTSGSSDTQYF
j_call: TRBJ2-3
clone_size: -
d_call: TRBD2
v_call: TRBV7-3

cdr3_nt: TGTGCCAGCAGCTCTGACCCGGAGCAGTTCTTC
cdr3_aa: CASSSDPEQFF
j_call: TRBJ2-1
clone_size: -
d_call: -
v_call: TRBV28

cdr3_nt: TGTGCCAGCAGTGCGGACAGGGGCTATGGCTACACCTTC
cdr3_aa: CASSADRGYGYTF
j_call: TRBJ1-2
clone_size: -
d_call: TRBD1
v_call: TRBV6-1

cdr3_nt: TGTGCCAGCAGCTCTTCGGGGTCCGAGCAGTACTTC
cdr3_aa: CASSSSGSEQYF
j_call: TRBJ2-7
clone_size: -
d_call: -
v_call: TRBV11-2

cdr3_nt: TGTGCCAGCAGCGTAGTTCCTAAGGGCACTGAAGCTTTCTTT
cdr3_aa: CASSVVPKGTEAFF
j_call: TRBJ1-1
clone_size: -
d_call: -
v_call: TRBV9

cdr3_nt: TGTGCCAGTAGTATAGTAGGGGCCAATAGCAATCAGCCCCAGCATTTT
cdr3_aa: CASSIVGANSNQPQHF
j_call: TRBJ1-5
clone_size: -
d_call: -
v_call: TRBV19

cdr3_nt: TGCGCCAGCAGCTTAGAACCGGGGACTGAAGCTTTCTTT
cdr3_aa: CASSLEPGTEAFF
j_call: TRBJ1-1
clone_size: -
d_call: -
v_call: TRBV5-1

cdr3_nt: TGTGCCAGCAGCTCGTACAACAGGGGAGGAGGCTACACCTTC
cdr3_aa: CASSSYNRGGGYTF
j_call: TRBJ1-2
clone_size: -
d_call: TRBD1
v_call: TRBV7-9

cdr3_nt: TGTGCCACCAGCAGGGGTAAATACGAGCAGTACTTC
cdr3_aa: CATSRGKYEQYF
j_call: TRBJ2-7
clone_size: -
d_call: -
v_call: TRBV15

cdr3_nt: TGTGCCAGCAGCTTATCAGTTCGAAGGCAAGAGACCCAGTACTTC
cdr3_aa: CASSLSVRRQETQYF
j_call: TRBJ2-5
clone_size: -
d_call: -
v_call: TRBV7-6

cdr3_nt: TGTGCCAGCAGCTTGAGGGAGGGGGAGACCCAGTACTTC
cdr3_aa: CASSLREGETQYF
j_call: TRBJ2-5
clone_size: -
d_call: TRBD2
v_call: TRBV7-3

cdr3_nt: TGTGCCAGCAGCGTTGACAGGAAGGGTGAGCAGTTCTTC
cdr3_aa: CASSVDRKGEQFF
j_call: TRBJ2-1
clone_size: -
d_call: -
v_call: TRBV9

cdr3_nt: TGTGCCAGCAGGATACTCCGGGACACCCCTAACTATGGCTACACCTTC
cdr3_aa: CASRILRDTPNYGYTF
j_call: TRBJ1-2
clone_size: -
d_call: -
v_call: TRBV11-2

cdr3_nt: TGTGCCAGCAGCCTATCAGGGGTTGGGAACACTGAAGCTTTCTTT
cdr3_aa: CASSLSGVGNTEAFF
j_call: TRBJ1-1
clone_size: -
d_call: -
v_call: TRBV7-9

cdr3_nt: TGTGCCAGCAGCGTCGGGACAGATAATTCACCCCTCCACTTT
cdr3_aa: CASSVGTDNSPLHF
j_call: TRBJ1-6
clone_size: -
d_call: TRBD1
v_call: TRBV9